The 25 T cell receptor beta chains listed next were all sequenced from one sample in a study of cytomegalovirus exposure and HLA in healthy donors. 60 Vbeta and 13 Jbeta primers were used in PCR. The data were produced by immunoSEQ multiplex PCR, yet TCRdb's version contains in-frame clones alone and is incomplete. The data hold roughly 160,000 clones, with 70% to 80% observed a single time. What was sequenced was PBMCs. These receptors all come from a man aged 45-65 years in good health and CMV-seropositive.

The rearrangement joins TRBV7-6 to TRBJ1-3; TRBD1 matches 8 bases. The CDR3 is 14 amino acids. Losses at the gene ends were 5 bases for V and 6 bases for J; bases not matched to a gene: 6. Germline V gene lookup returns CDR1 SGHVS and CDR2 FNYEAQ. The CDR3 DNA reads TGTGCCAGCAGCGCCTGGACAGGGACAAACACCATATATTTT. Encoded protein: CASSAWTGTNTIYF.

This chain connects TRBV9 to TRBJ2-5; D gene ambiguous. The germline V gene encodes CDR1 SGDLS and CDR2 YYNGEE. V lost 0 bases, J lost 4 bases, and 10 bases lay in between. The CDR3 sequence is 14 residues long. CDR3 sequence: CASSVGAARETQYF. Written as DNA, the CDR3 is TGTGCCAGCAGCGTAGGGGCAGCCCGAGAGACCCAGTACTTC.

In this sample, this clone turned up once. The V gene is TRBV30, the J gene TRBJ2-3, with 8 bases lining up with TRBD2. This CDR3 has 15 amino acids. Germline CDR1 is GTSNPN and CDR2 is SVGIG (reference sequence). After removal of 0 bases from V and 11 bases from J, the junction contained 13 bases not matched to a gene. The CDR3 loop reads CAWSVRGTSPREQYF. The CDR3 nucleotides are TGTGCCTGGAGTGTACGGGGGACTAGTCCTCGTGAGCAGTATTTT.

J is TRBJ1-5 and V is TRBV15; D call uncertain. Germline V lookup: CDR1 LNHNV, CDR2 YYDKDF (reference sequence). The CDR3 extends over 15 amino acids. Trimming shortened V by 2 bases and J by 1 base, and 9 bases separated the two germline ends. The CDR3 sequence: CATSRQVSSNQPQHF. CDR3 nucleotide sequence: TGTGCCACCAGCAGACAGGTTTCAAGCAATCAGCCCCAGCATTTT.

This clone was seen only once. The rearrangement joins TRBV7-9 to TRBJ1-6; the match to TRBD1 covers 7 bases. The V gene's germline CDR1 is SEHNR and CDR2 FQNEAQ (reference sequence). The CDR3 covers 14 residues. V lost 5 bases to trimming and J lost 5 bases; unmatched junction nucleotides: 3. The CDR3 nucleotides read TGTGCCAGCAGCCGGGACAGCAATAATTCACCCCTCCACTTT. The encoded protein is CASSRDSNNSPLHF.

This sequence joins TRBV5-1 and TRBJ2-1; 16 nucleotides line up with TRBD2. The V gene's germline CDR1 is SGHRS and CDR2 YFSETQ. CDR3 length: 18 residues. V lost 4 bases to trimming and J lost 2 bases; unmatched junction nucleotides: 6. The CDR3 sequence is CASSAGTSGGVTYNEQFF. The CDR3 bases are TGCGCCAGCAGCGCGGGGACTAGCGGGGGGGTCACCTACAATGAGCAGTTCTTC. The variable domain in full, with the rest retrieved from reference TRBV5-1 and TRBJ2-1, is KAGVTQTPRYLIKTRGQQVTLSCSPISGHRSVSWYQQTPGQGLQFLFEYFSETQRNKGNFPGRFSGRQFSNSRSEMNVSTLELGDSALYLCASSAGTSGGVTYNEQFFGPGTRLTVL.

V gene TRBV10-3 combines with J gene TRBJ2-5; 10 nucleotides align to TRBD2. The CDR3 has 13 amino acids. The germline V gene has CDR1 ENHRY and CDR2 SYGVKD. Trimming took 10 bases from V and 3 from J; bases not matched to a gene: 5. The CDR3 protein is CATGTSEKETQYF. The CDR3 bases are TGTGCCACCGGGACTAGCGAAAAAGAGACCCAGTACTTC.

About this clone itself: The same CDR3 arises from other DNA sequences in this sample as well. This chain links TRBV9 with TRBJ2-2, with D possibly being TRBD2 (6 bases). The germline gives CDR1 SGDLS, CDR2 YYNGEE. Trimming took off 0 bases at V and 4 bases at J, with 13 bases between the two ends. CDR3 length equals 16 residues. CDR3: CASSVGGGAGTGELFF. The DNA for the CDR3 is TGTGCCAGCAGCGTAGGAGGAGGGGCCGGCACCGGGGAGCTGTTTTTT.

The V and J genes are TRBV11-2 and TRBJ2-7; possibly TRBD1 for D (6 bases). CDR3 size: 12 residues. CDR1 SGHAT and CDR2 FQNNGV come from the germline V gene. With 5 bases removed from V and 3 bases from J, the gap between germline ends came to 8 bases. CDR3 region: CASSVTGYEQYF. The CDR3 DNA sequence: TGTGCCAGCAGCGTGACAGGCTACGAGCAGTACTTC.

This clone was detected once. The chain joins TRBV19 to TRBJ2-2; D is possibly TRBD2 (7 bases). Per germline, CDR1 LNHDA and CDR2 SQIVND (reference sequence). CDR3 length: 14 amino acids. V lost 1 base and J 10 bases, leaving 13 bases between the germline ends. The CDR3 spells CASSIGGGALELFF. The CDR3, as DNA: TGTGCCAGTAGTATAGGAGGGGGGGCCCTGGAGCTGTTTTTT.

This rearrangement joins TRBV10-3 to TRBJ1-5; tentative D call: TRBD1 (5 bases). This CDR3 has 13 amino acids. CDR1 is ENHRY, CDR2 SYGVKD, per germline. The germline V and J ends were trimmed by 4 bases and 1 base, with 5 bases remaining between them. CDR3 in DNA: TGTGCCATCAGTGGACAGAGCAATCAGCCCCAGCATTTT. Amino acids: CAISGQSNQPQHF.

This clone was counted a few times. CDR3: CASSLEAYQETQYF. The CDR3 nucleotides read TGTGCCAGCAGCTTAGAAGCGTACCAAGAGACCCAGTACTTC. V gene TRBV11-2 combines with J gene TRBJ2-5; D not certain. CDR1 and CDR2 (germline): SGHAT, FQNNGV. The CDR3 covers 14 residues. Trimming removed 0 bases from V and 0 bases from J, with 5 bases in between.

The chain carries TRBV6-1 and TRBJ2-5, with D unresolved. CDR3 length: 14 residues. Germline V gene sequence: CDR1 MNHNS, CDR2 SASEGT. The germline V and J ends were trimmed by 1 base and 4 bases, with 10 bases remaining between them. CDR3 coding DNA: TGTGCCAGCAGTGAAGTGAGGTTAGCAGAGACCCAGTACTTC. Its protein is CASSEVRLAETQYF.

CDR3 residues: CASSFRPDRAYSEWGPIHTDTQYF. The CDR3 bases are TGTGCCAGCAGTTTCCGCCCCGACAGGGCCTATTCTGAGTGGGGCCCAATACACACAGATACGCAGTATTTT. The V and J genes are TRBV27 and TRBJ2-3; TRBD1 agrees at 7 bases. Trimming removed 3 bases from V and 2 bases from J; junction bases left unmatched: 32. Germline lookup yields CDR1 MNHEY and CDR2 SMNVEV (reference sequence). The CDR3 runs to 24 residues.

This clone was detected only once. The rearrangement uses TRBV6-1 and TRBJ2-5; D is ambiguous. Between the trimmed V and J ends, which lost 4 bases and 2 bases, there was a span of 11 bases. This CDR3 is built from 14 residues. Germline CDR1 reads MNHNS; CDR2 reads SASEGT. The CDR3 region is CASSGTVNQETQYF. CDR3 nucleotide sequence: TGTGCCAGCAGTGGAACAGTGAATCAAGAGACCCAGTACTTC.

The rearrangement joins TRBV6-5 to TRBJ2-3, with 7 bases fitting TRBD2. CDR1 is MNHEY, CDR2 SVGAGI, per germline. J gave up 3 bases and V 9 bases, and 6 bases lay outside the gene matches. There are 13 residues in the CDR3. The chain's CDR3 is CASRGEGTDTQYF. The CDR3 coding sequence is TGTGCCAGTCGGGGGGAAGGTACAGATACGCAGTATTTT.

This clone has more than one count but fewer than ten. V gene TRBV14 combines with J gene TRBJ1-1; 9 bases agree with TRBD1. Germline-derived CDR1 and CDR2 are SGHDN and FVKESK. V lost 2 bases, J lost 7 bases, and 8 bases stayed unmatched. The CDR3 has 15 residues. CDR3 nucleotide sequence: TGTGCCAGCAGCCAAACACAGGGGGCGCTTCATGAAGCTTTCTTT. This encodes CASSQTQGALHEAFF.

The V call is TRBV30, the J call TRBJ1-2; TRBD1 is a possible D gene (6 bases). The length of the CDR3 is 12 residues. V was trimmed by 1 base and J by 5 bases, leaving 8 bases between them. Germline V lookup: CDR1 GTSNPN, CDR2 SVGIG (reference sequence). The CDR3 nucleotides read TGTGCCTGGAGTGCCACAGGGTATGGCTACACCTTC. Its protein is CAWSATGYGYTF.

The rearrangement joins TRBV28 to TRBJ2-2, with D tentatively TRBD2 (5 bases). V lost 2 bases and J 4 bases, leaving 11 bases between the germline ends. This CDR3 spans 15 amino acids. Germline-derived CDR1 and CDR2 are MDHEN and SYDVKM. CDR3 in DNA: TGTGCCAGCAGTTTAGCAGCCGCGGGCACCGGGGAGCTGTTTTTT. Protein sequence: CASSLAAAGTGELFF.

This clone was recorded once. The V gene is TRBV2, the J gene TRBJ2-7, with 9 nucleotides matching TRBD2. Per the germline V gene, CDR1 is SNHLY and CDR2 is FYNNEI. The CDR3 consists of 16 residues. Losses at the gene ends were 7 bases for V and 0 bases for J; bases not matched to a gene: 10. CDR3 in DNA: TGTGCCAGCAAGGAAAGGGCGGGGGGGCACTCCTACGAGCAGTACTTC. This codes for CASKERAGGHSYEQYF.

This clone was seen once. The chain joins TRBV11-2 to TRBJ1-3, with 7 bases fitting TRBD1. V lost 2 bases to trimming and J lost 4 bases; unmatched junction nucleotides: 2. Germline V gene sequence: CDR1 SGHAT, CDR2 FQNNGV. The CDR3 extends over 14 amino acids. Written as DNA, the CDR3 is TGTGCCAGCAGCTTAAGGGACAGAGGAAACACCATATATTTT. Amino acids: CASSLRDRGNTIYF.

This sequence joins TRBV7-9 and TRBJ2-3; possible D gene TRBD1, 5 bases. Germline assignment: CDR1 SEHNR and CDR2 FQNEAQ (reference sequence). This CDR3 is built from 16 residues. Trimming took off 5 bases at V and 2 bases at J, with 17 bases between the two ends. In DNA form, the CDR3 reads TGTGCCAGCAGCCGCGACAGAGGTTTTTTCACAGATACGCAGTATTTT. Residues: CASSRDRGFFTDTQYF.

This sequence joins TRBV9 and TRBJ2-2, with 8 bases matching TRBD1. The CDR3 is 16 residues long. Trimming removed 2 bases from V and 4 bases from J; junction bases left unmatched: 7. Germline assignment: CDR1 SGDLS and CDR2 YYNGEE. The CDR3 sequence: CASSVDQGASTGELFF. In nucleotides, the CDR3 is TGTGCCAGCAGCGTTGACCAGGGGGCGAGCACCGGGGAGCTGTTTTTT.

The CDR3 loop is CASSDRQGAYEQYF. The CDR3 nucleotides are TGCGCCAGCAGCGATCGACAGGGGGCCTACGAGCAGTACTTC. The chain recombines TRBV5-1 with TRBJ2-7; 9 bases match TRBD1. Germline V lookup: CDR1 SGHRS, CDR2 YFSETQ. V gave up 4 bases and J gave up 2 bases; unmatched junction bases: 4. This CDR3 is 14 amino acids long.

The chain uses TRBV2 and TRBJ2-3, with D unresolved. CDR1 SNHLY and CDR2 FYNNEI come from the germline V gene. The V gene lost 3 bases and the J gene lost 4 bases, with 11 bases spanning the gap. This CDR3 is 14 amino acids long. CDR3 bases: TGTGCCAGCAGTGAGGGCAGGCTCCCAGATACGCAGTATTTT. It yields the protein CASSEGRLPDTQYF.